This paragraph reports one TCR beta chain. Source study methods: Amplification with reference gene primers provided the estimates of nucleated cell counts. Data came from immunoSEQ multiplex PCR; TCRdb stores just in-frame clones and leaves some out. V and J calls and clone size are copied from that table; D and trimming were computed from the DNA. This table holds about 370,000 clones, about 87% found once. The sample originates from a study of blood T cell repertoires in COVID-19. Background on the study: Researchers got acute and convalescent COVID-19 samples from the United States, Italy and Spain.

The V gene lost 7 bases and the J gene lost 4 bases, with 14 bases spanning the gap. Germline V gene data show CDR1 as MNHEY and CDR2 as SVGAGI. The CDR3 is 15 amino acids. Recruited during active infection, patients (from Seattle) were subsequently followed longitudinally. Sequencing was performed on peripheral blood. The rearrangement links TRBV6-5 to TRBJ2-6, with D possibly TRBD1 on 5 matching bases. The clonotype comes from a woman aged 30 to 39 with COVID-19, enrolled during active disease. The CDR3 sequence: CASTGMNAGANVLTF. CDR3 DNA sequence: TGTGCCAGCACAGGGATGAATGCCGGGGCCAACGTCCTGACTTTC.